A selection of T cell receptor beta chains follows, all from one sample in a study of beta chain features in type 1 diabetes. The method was immunoSEQ multiplex PCR; TCRdb's version includes in-frame clones alone and lacks a portion of them. The sample has about 620,000 clones, around 15% seen once. The specimen was naive CD4+ T cells from blood. These TCRs come from a man younger than 35 in good health. Each CDR3 is given with its conserved first and last residue. D genes are given only for firm matches. Clone size is given for some rows only: seen once, a few or many times, or a class if the clone is expanded.

v_call,clone_size,d_call,j_call,cdr3_aa,cdr3_nt
TRBV4-1,NA,TRBD1,TRBJ1-4,CASSHYRDRFNEKLFF,TGCGCCAGCAGCCACTACCGGGACAGATTTAATGAAAAACTGTTTTTT
TRBV2,NA,NA,TRBJ2-7,CASSVGHREQYF,TGTGCCAGCAGTGTGGGCCACCGCGAGCAGTACTTC
TRBV4-3,NA,NA,TRBJ2-1,CASSPWTVQTYNEQFF,TGCGCCAGCAGCCCGTGGACAGTTCAAACCTACAATGAGCAGTTCTTC
TRBV30,NA,TRBD1,TRBJ1-2,CAWKGQGGGYTF,TGTGCCTGGAAAGGACAGGGAGGAGGCTACACCTTC
TRBV28,few,TRBD1,TRBJ2-7,CASGTGRSYEQYF,TGTGCCAGCGGGACAGGGAGGTCCTACGAGCAGTACTTC
TRBV7-2,few,NA,TRBJ1-6,CASSLVWGRGSPLHF,TGTGCCAGCAGCTTAGTCTGGGGGCGCGGTTCACCCCTCCACTTT
TRBV28,NA,TRBD1,TRBJ2-7,CASSLTTGGGGEQYF,TGTGCCAGCAGCTTAACGACAGGGGGAGGTGGGGAGCAGTACTTC
TRBV7-9,few,TRBD1,TRBJ1-5,CASSWGQASNQPQHF,TGTGCCAGCAGCTGGGGACAGGCGAGCAATCAGCCCCAGCATTTT
TRBV7-9,NA,NA,TRBJ1-4,CASSLFLGSEKLFF,TGTGCCAGCAGCTTATTTTTGGGGAGTGAAAAACTGTTTTTT
TRBV21-1,many,NA,TRBJ1-2,CARVYGYTF,TGTGCCAGAGTCTATGGCTACACCTTC
TRBV10-2,few,TRBD2,TRBJ2-5,CASSETPGLAMEETQYF,TGCGCCAGCAGTGAGACACCGGGACTAGCGATGGAAGAGACCCAGTACTTC
TRBV5-1,few,TRBD2,TRBJ2-5,CASSSHTKTSGGPGPFPRQETQYF,TGCGCCAGCAGCTCACACACAAAGACTAGCGGGGGGCCCGGTCCTTTTCCCCGCCAAGAGACCCAGTACTTC
TRBV5-1,few,TRBD1,TRBJ1-2,CASSSGQGRDYGYTF,TGCGCCAGCAGCTCAGGACAGGGTAGGGACTATGGCTACACCTTC
TRBV2,few,TRBD2,TRBJ2-1,CASSGTSGRFNEQFF,TGTGCCAGCAGTGGGACTAGCGGGAGGTTTAATGAGCAGTTCTTC
TRBV9,NA,TRBD1,TRBJ1-5,CASSVVGDRVKPQHF,TGTGCCAGCAGCGTAGTGGGAGACAGGGTCAAGCCCCAGCATTTT
TRBV5-1,few,TRBD2,TRBJ2-1,CASSPGTSGRVGSEQFF,TGCGCCAGCAGCCCAGGGACTAGCGGGAGGGTGGGTTCCGAGCAGTTCTTC
TRBV6-5,few,NA,TRBJ2-1,CASIRQNNEQFF,TGTGCCAGCATCAGACAGAACAATGAGCAGTTCTTC
TRBV6-4,few,NA,TRBJ2-2,CASSDLGRNTGELFF,TGTGCCAGCAGTGACTTAGGACGGAACACCGGGGAGCTGTTTTTT
TRBV7-3,few,TRBD2,TRBJ2-1,CASSLRPRTSGDNEQFF,TGTGCCAGCAGCTTGAGGCCGCGGACTAGCGGCGACAATGAGCAGTTCTTC
TRBV28,NA,TRBD1,TRBJ1-1,CAGRGPNTEAFF,TGTGCCGGCAGGGGGCCGAACACTGAAGCTTTCTTT